The entry below describes one TCR beta chain. The target of this receptor is not known. No per-base quality is available; no much larger clone lies one base away. CDR1 is given as LNHDA and CDR2 as SQIVND, both from the germline V gene (reference sequence). The CDR3 goes from the cysteine to the phenylalanine over 11 residues. Left in the record is the CDR3 DNA by itself, 33 bases read in frame from the first base. V is pared back by 1 base and J by 6 bases, with 4 bases lying between the germline termini. The record originates from a study of shared clonotypes between healthy human individuals (TCRdb year 2020). In terms of the full investigation: The cohort included a few men and a couple of women between 18 and 49 years of age. For each donor, three plates each were used for CD4 naive and CD4 memory, two plates were used for CD8 naive, and one plate was used for CD8 memory. Per donor, leukapheresis produced somewhere between about 0.9 and 9.5 billion PBMCs. To increase sequencing depth and limit assay-specific biases, TCR repertoire library preparation and sequencing were carried out by different laboratories using diverse techniques. To estimate repertoire size and how much clonotype sharing occurs between individuals, the study deeply sequenced the blood TCR repertoires of several healthy adults. Study-wide findings and limitations: Compared with non-shared clonotypes, clonotypes shared by all four sorted-subset donors had higher generation probabilities. Even with the large sequencing depth, rarefaction of the sorted-subset datasets indicated that sequencing was incomplete. Because the study included only a small number of donors, the genetic and exposure-history diversity represented was limited. Sampling was limited to blood, and TCR repertoires in tissue likely differ from TCR repertoires in blood. Estimated clonotype richness was generally larger for naive than for memory subsets. Pairwise subsampling indicated that sequencing depth was expected to affect the degree of clonotype sharing among donors. Approximately 5% of naive CD4, 3.5% of naive CD8, about 2.5% of memory CD4, and roughly 0.4% of memory CD8 clonotypes were shared across several donors.

Donors were healthy HIV-negative adults with no recently reported acute infections or vaccinations. Every donor was a Caucasian adult residing in Nashville, Tennessee, USA. CD4+ T cells were enriched through magnetic negative selection, after which naive cells were positively selected on CD45RA and the remaining negative fraction served as the memory subset. After blood collection by leukapheresis, PBMCs were isolated using Ficoll-Histopaque density gradient centrifugation and then cryopreserved in the vapor phase of liquid nitrogen. Purity and quantity of every magnetically sorted T cell population were checked by analytical flow cytometry. From each sorted fraction, genomic DNA was isolated and quantified by UV absorbance on a Nanodrop 2000c. Using the deep immunoSEQ assay, TCR CDR3 regions were amplified from genomic DNA by multiplex PCR. Extracted genomic DNA from each cell subset was distributed evenly across all wells of several immunoSEQ 96-well plates, and each plate was treated as a replicate. For sorted subsets, about 200 ng genomic DNA, equal to 30,000 to 35,000 T cell genomes, was loaded into each replicate PCR. The purified libraries were quantified using a Qubit 3.0 fluorometer, sized with a Bioanalyzer 2100, and then quantified again using the KAPA Library Quantification kit. A separate single-read 150-cycle Illumina NextSeq 550 flow cell was used to sequence each immunoSEQ 96-well plate. Per the authors' processing: Because only junctional sequences without quality scores were contained in the immunoSEQ output, filtering matching that applied to full-length reads could not be performed. Sequences were annotated with PyIR, a Python wrapper for IgBLAST v1.9, and V/J genes and CDR3 were assigned using IMGT germline references. Reads with weak V/J assignments (E-value above 1e-6), missing CDR3, stop codons, out-of-frame junctions, or ambiguous translated residues were removed. A V3J clonotype was defined by an identical inferred V gene, J gene, and CDR3 amino acid sequence. The percentage overlap between two repertoires was calculated by dividing the number of shared unique clonotypes by the size of the smaller repertoire. Three approaches were used to assess repertoire richness: RTK rarefaction, the Chao1 estimator, and Recon v2.1 estimates of unobserved clonotypes. Generation probabilities were computed with OLGA for all TCRbeta clonotypes obtained by the gDNA method from several donors. TCRdb's version of the immuneACCESS table is confined to in-frame rearrangements and falls short of the full clone set. An unresolved V gene accounts for under half of the shortfall where checked; the remainder is of unknown origin. The V and J calls and the clone size are those of that table, but D and trimming were determined from the DNA. This sample lists about 1.1 million clones; approximately 80% were detected once. Of the sample, 0.5% to 0.6% falls within the top ten clones.

This clonotype was sampled from a man aged 18 to 30 in good health. Some clones in this sample may be carry-over from other donors' samples. Specimen: memory CD4+ T cells from PBMCs. The sample's cell subset or site, from its label and the paper: CD45RA-negative fraction. Recombination joined TRBV19 with TRBJ2-7, with the D segment identity uncertain. The DNA sequence follows: TGTGCCAGTAGTATAGCAGGCGAGCAGTACTTC. Translated, it reads CASSIAGEQYF.